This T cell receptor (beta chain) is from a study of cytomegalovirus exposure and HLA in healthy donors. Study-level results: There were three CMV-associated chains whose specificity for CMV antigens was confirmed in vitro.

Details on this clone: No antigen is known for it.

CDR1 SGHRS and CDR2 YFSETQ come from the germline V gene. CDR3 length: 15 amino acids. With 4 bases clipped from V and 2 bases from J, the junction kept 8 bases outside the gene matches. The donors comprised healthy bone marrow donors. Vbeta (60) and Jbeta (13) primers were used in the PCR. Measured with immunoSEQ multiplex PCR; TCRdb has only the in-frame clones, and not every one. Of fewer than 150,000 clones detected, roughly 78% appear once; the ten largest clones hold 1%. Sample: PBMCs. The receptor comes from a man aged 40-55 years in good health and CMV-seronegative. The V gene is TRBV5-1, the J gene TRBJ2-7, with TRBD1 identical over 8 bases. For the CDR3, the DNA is TGCGCCAGCAGCGGGGGGACAGGATCGGCCTACGAGCAGTACTTC. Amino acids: CASSGGTGSAYEQYF.